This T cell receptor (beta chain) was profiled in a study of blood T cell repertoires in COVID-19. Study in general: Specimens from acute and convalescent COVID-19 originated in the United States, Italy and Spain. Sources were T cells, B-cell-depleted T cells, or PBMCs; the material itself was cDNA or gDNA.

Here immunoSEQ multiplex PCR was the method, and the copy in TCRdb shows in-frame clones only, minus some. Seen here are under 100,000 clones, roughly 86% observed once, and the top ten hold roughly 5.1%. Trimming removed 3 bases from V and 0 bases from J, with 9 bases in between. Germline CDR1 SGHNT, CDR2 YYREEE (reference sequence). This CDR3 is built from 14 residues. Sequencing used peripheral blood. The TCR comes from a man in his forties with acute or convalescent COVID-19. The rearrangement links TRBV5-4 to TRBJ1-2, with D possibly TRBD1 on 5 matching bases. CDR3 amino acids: CASSYPGTNYGYTF. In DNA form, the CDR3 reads TGTGCCAGCAGCTATCCAGGGACTAACTATGGCTACACCTTC.